The T cell receptor (beta chain) described here comes from a study of vaccination and CD4 T cells after COVID-19 (dated by TCRdb to the early 2020s). For context, the study as a whole: SARS-CoV-2 positivity had been established in the convalescent patients by nasal swab PCR, and mild disease was recorded in several of these patients and severe disease in one. The spike-specific CD4+ TCR repertoire was compared before and after mRNA vaccination in approximately 9 COVID-19 convalescent patients and several infection-naive healthy vaccine recipients. Control cultures received a CEFX viral epitope pool as the positive control, an HIV-1 Nef peptide pool as the negative control, or no peptide. Post-vaccine blood samples were obtained a median of around 67 days after the second vaccine dose, with a range of about 12 to 241 days. Post-COVID blood samples from convalescent patients were collected a median of about 110 days after diagnosis, with a range of 35 to 161 days. Two doses of either the Pfizer-BioNTech BNT162b2 vaccine (n=8) or the Moderna mRNA-1273 vaccine (n=2) were administered to participants. Overlapping spike peptide pools from SARS-CoV-2 and from the common cold coronaviruses HCoV-NL63, HCoV-OC43 and HCoV-229E were used as culture stimuli. The convalescent cohort comprised six males and four females, including two Hispanic individuals, seven Caucasians, two Asians and one multiracial person.

The germline V gene (reference sequence) yields SEHNR for CDR1 and FQNEAQ for CDR2. Trimming takes 3 bases from V and 1 base from J, and the germline ends sit 7 bases apart. From the cysteine up to the phenylalanine, the CDR3 has a length of 14 residues. Here the CDR3 DNA is all that survives: 42 bases in frame from base 1. Preparation of the library involved PCR. DNA from cultured CD4+ T cells was subjected to TCR sequencing with the Oncomine TCR Beta short-read assay at the Johns Hopkins FTIC core. The QIAamp micro DNA kit was used to extract genomic DNA from the cultured CD4+ T cells. Oncomine TCR Beta libraries from cultured CD4+ T cells were pooled with unique dual indexes and sequenced on an Illumina iSeq 100. The study's processing was this. Non-productive sequences were filtered out, and CDR3s that did not start with C, did not end with F or W, or were shorter than 7 amino acids were discarded. The MANAFEST web application identified antigen-specific clonotypes by comparing peptide-stimulated wells against reference wells and other culture wells. For a clone to be called positive, the clone needed an FDR below 0.05, an odds ratio above 5, and a productive frequency above 0.1% in at least two of three replicate wells. Clonotypes that were significantly expanded in both SARS-CoV-2 spike wells and at least one common cold coronavirus spike condition were defined as cross-reactive. Levenshtein distances (stringdist) and unrooted phylogenetic trees (ape) in R version 3.6.1 were used to assess CDR3 homology. TCRdb trimmed public reads at Q25 via fastp, called clones via MiXCR and kept in-frame beta chains. Duplicate CDR3 protein sequences are folded into a single record with the most common DNA and genes. The authors' filters were not applied to this entry. The sample table records tens of thousands of distinct CDR3 sequences; roughly 40% of these occur just once. The ten top clones hold 2.5% to 3.5% of the sample.

General conclusions and limits of the study: Relatively few convalescent patients were included in the study, and early timepoints after natural infection were not analyzed. Although the median number of SARS-CoV-2-reactive clonotypes went up from 20 to 25 after infection to some 40 after vaccination, the increase was not significant. Among convalescent patients, a median approximately 88% of the SARS-CoV-2-reactive clones seen after vaccination appeared only after vaccination, which suggests priming specific to the vaccine. Nearly all vaccine-specific clones in convalescent patients (304 of 307) were mono-reactive for SARS-CoV-2 spike rather than cross-reactive with common cold coronaviruses.

Of note for this clonotype: The antigen this receptor binds is unknown. Base qualities are not provided; no much larger clone lies one nucleotide away.

The treatment or condition label for this specimen denotes: approximately nine-day PBMC culture with coronavirus spike peptide pools or control peptides (ViraFEST assay). To expand antigen-specific T cells with peptide pools and then pick out the expanded clonotypes through TCR sequencing, the study relied on the ViraFEST assay. The positive SARS-CoV-2 PCR tests of the convalescent patients were dated from March to December 2020, before the Alpha, Beta and Delta variants emerged in the United States. Each well held about 2 million PBMCs cultured in IMDM containing roughly 5% human AB serum and around 10 IU/ml IL-2, with around 9.2 ug/ml peptide pools added. On days 3 and 7, half of the culture medium was replaced with fresh IL-2-containing medium. After about nine days of culture, CD4+ T cells were isolated by negative selection with the EasySep CD4+ T cell isolation kit. Ficoll-Paque Plus gradient centrifugation was used to isolate PBMCs from whole blood, and the isolated PBMCs were then either used fresh or cryopreserved at -140C. Triplicate wells were generally used for each culture condition.

The chain employs TRBV7-9 and TRBJ1-3, with a weak D call of TRBD1 (6 bases match). The receptor was derived from a human donor who had recovered from COVID-19. This specimen consisted of CD4+ T cells from blood, cultured in vitro, obtained after SARS-CoV-2 vaccination. The CDR3 corresponds to CASSFGQSGNTIYF. The DNA sequence is TGTGCCAGCAGCTTTGGACAGTCTGGAAACACCATATATTTT.